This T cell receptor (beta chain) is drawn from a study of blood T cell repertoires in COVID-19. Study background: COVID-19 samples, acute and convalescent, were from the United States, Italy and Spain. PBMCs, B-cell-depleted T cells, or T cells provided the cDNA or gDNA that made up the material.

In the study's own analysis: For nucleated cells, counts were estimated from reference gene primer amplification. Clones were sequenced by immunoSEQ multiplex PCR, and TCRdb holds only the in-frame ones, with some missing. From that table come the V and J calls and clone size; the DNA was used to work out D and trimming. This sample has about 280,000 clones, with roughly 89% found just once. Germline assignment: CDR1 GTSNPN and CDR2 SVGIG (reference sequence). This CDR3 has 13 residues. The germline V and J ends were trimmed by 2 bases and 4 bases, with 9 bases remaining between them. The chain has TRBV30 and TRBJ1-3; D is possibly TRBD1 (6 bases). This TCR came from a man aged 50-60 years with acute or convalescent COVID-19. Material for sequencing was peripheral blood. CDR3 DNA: TGTGCCTGGAGTCTGGACAGCGGAAACACCATATATTTT. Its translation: CAWSLDSGNTIYF.